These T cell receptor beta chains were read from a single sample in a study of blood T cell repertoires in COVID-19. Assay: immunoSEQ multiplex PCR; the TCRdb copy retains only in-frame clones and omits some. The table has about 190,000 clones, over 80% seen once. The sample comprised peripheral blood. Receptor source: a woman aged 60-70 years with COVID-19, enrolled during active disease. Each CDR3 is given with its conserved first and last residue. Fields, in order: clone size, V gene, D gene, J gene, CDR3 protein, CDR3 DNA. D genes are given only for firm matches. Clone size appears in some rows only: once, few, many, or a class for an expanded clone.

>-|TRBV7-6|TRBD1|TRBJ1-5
CASSLRPKGQDNQPQHF
TGTGCCAGCAGCTTACGGCCTAAGGGACAGGACAATCAGCCCCAGCATTTT
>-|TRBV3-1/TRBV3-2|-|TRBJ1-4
CASSPRSGKLFF
TGTGCCAGCAGCCCCCGTTCGGGGAAACTGTTTTTT
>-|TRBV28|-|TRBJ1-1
CASRPRGALGGTEAFF
TGTGCCAGCAGACCCCGAGGAGCCCTGGGGGGCACTGAAGCTTTCTTT
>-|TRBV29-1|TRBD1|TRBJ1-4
CSIKTRDRGLIGEKLFF
TGCAGCATAAAGACCCGGGACAGGGGGCTAATAGGTGAAAAACTGTTTTTT
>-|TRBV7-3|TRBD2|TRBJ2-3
CASSKGLAGTDTQYF
TGTGCCAGCAGCAAGGGACTAGCGGGCACAGATACGCAGTATTTT
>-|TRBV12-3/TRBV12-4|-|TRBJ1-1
CASTHEFYTEAFF
TGTGCCAGCACACACGAATTTTACACTGAAGCTTTCTTT
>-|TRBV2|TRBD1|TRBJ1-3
CAVQGVTGNTIYF
TGTGCCGTACAGGGGGTAACTGGAAACACCATATATTTT
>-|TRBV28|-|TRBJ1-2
CASSPGVANYGYTF
TGTGCCAGCAGCCCGGGTGTGGCCAACTATGGCTACACCTTC
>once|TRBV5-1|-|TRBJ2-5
CASTRAPGGVQETQYF
TGCGCCAGCACCCGGGCTCCCGGGGGAGTTCAAGAGACCCAGTACTTC
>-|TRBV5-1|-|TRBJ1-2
CASSEPGHANYGYTF
TGCGCCAGCAGCGAGCCGGGACACGCTAACTATGGCTACACCTTC
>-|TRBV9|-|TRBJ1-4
CASSVGAPGQATNEKLFF
TGTGCCAGCAGCGTGGGGGCGCCTGGACAAGCAACTAATGAAAAACTGTTTTTT
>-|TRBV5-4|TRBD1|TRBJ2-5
CASSARDRGGETQYF
TGTGCCAGCAGCGCGCGGGACAGGGGAGGAGAGACCCAGTACTTC
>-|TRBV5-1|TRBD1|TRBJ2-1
CASSGGTGGTHNEQFF
TGCGCCAGCAGCGGGGGGACAGGGGGCACCCACAATGAGCAGTTCTTC
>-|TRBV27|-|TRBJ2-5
CASSPRSQETQYF
TGTGCCAGCAGTCCCCGTTCCCAAGAGACCCAGTACTTC
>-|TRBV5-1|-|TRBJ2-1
CASSLAGDPYNEQFF
TGCGCCAGCAGCTTGGCCGGTGATCCCTACAATGAGCAGTTCTTC
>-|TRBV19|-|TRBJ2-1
CASSPRMAGHNEQFF
TGTGCCAGTAGTCCCCGAATGGCGGGACACAATGAGCAGTTCTTC
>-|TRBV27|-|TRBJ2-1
CATSFNYGNNEQFF
TGTGCCACCTCGTTCAATTATGGCAACAATGAGCAGTTCTTC
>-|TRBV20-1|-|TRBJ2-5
CSASMLLAEETQYF
TGCAGTGCTAGTATGCTACTAGCAGAAGAGACCCAGTACTTC
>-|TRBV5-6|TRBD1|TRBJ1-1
CASSSIQGTSPTEAFF
TGTGCCAGCAGCTCAATACAGGGGACCAGCCCCACTGAAGCTTTCTTT
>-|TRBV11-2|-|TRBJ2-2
CASSPDRNTGELFF
TGTGCCAGCAGTCCCGACAGAAACACCGGGGAGCTGTTTTTT
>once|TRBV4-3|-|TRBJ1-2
CASSQDWGPWGYTF
TGCGCCAGCAGCCAAGATTGGGGCCCATGGGGCTACACCTTC
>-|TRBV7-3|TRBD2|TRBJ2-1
CASSLGLAGGYNEQFF
TGTGCCAGCAGCTTGGGGCTAGCGGGAGGGTACAATGAGCAGTTCTTC
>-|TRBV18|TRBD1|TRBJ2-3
CASSSTGGTDTQYF
TGTGCCAGCTCGTCCACAGGGGGCACAGATACGCAGTATTTT
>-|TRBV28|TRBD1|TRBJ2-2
CASSSDRGSSGTGELFF
TGTGCCAGCAGCTCCGACAGGGGGTCCTCGGGCACCGGGGAGCTGTTTTTT
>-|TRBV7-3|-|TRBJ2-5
CASSLSSETQYF
TGTGCCAGCAGCTTAAGTAGTGAGACCCAGTACTTC
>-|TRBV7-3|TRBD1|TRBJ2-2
CASSQGGWYTGELFF
TGTGCCAGCAGCCAAGGGGGCTGGTACACCGGGGAGCTGTTTTTT
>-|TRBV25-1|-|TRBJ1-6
CASSESRPLASPLHF
TGTGCCAGCAGTGAATCGAGGCCTCTGGCCTCACCCCTCCACTTT
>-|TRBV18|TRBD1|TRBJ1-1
CASSLRGAGDPVLTEAFF
TGTGCCAGCTCCCTCAGGGGGGCAGGGGATCCCGTTTTAACTGAAGCTTTCTTT
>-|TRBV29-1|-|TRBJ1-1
CSGLEGGTEAFF
TGCAGCGGACTTGAAGGAGGCACTGAAGCTTTCTTT
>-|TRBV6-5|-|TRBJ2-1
CASSNRRATNEQFF
TGTGCCAGCAGTAACAGGAGGGCCACAAATGAGCAGTTCTTC
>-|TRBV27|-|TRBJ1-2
CASRKSAGLAGYTF
TGTGCCAGCAGGAAGTCGGCAGGACTGGCTGGCTACACCTTC
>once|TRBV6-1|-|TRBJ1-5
CASSEGGVPNQPQHF
TGTGCCAGCAGTGAAGGGGGGGTTCCAAATCAGCCCCAGCATTTT
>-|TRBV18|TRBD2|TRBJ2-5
CASSPTSGNVETQYF
TGTGCCAGCTCACCAACTAGCGGGAATGTAGAGACCCAGTACTTC
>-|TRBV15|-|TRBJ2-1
CATSRDLAVSYNEQFF
TGTGCCACCAGCAGAGATCTGGCGGTCTCCTACAATGAGCAGTTCTTC
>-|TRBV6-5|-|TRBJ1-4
CASSHYLRVEKLFF
TGTGCCAGCAGTCACTACTTGAGGGTTGAAAAACTGTTTTTT
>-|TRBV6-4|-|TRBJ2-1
CASSEGPGAYNEQFF
TGTGCCAGCAGTGAGGGCCCCGGGGCCTACAATGAGCAGTTCTTC
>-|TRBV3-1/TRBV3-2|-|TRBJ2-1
CASSQASHGEQFF
TGTGCCAGCAGCCAGGCATCTCATGGTGAGCAGTTCTTC
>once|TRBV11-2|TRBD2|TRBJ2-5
CASSFSGGDDLETQYF
TGTGCCAGCAGCTTTAGCGGGGGGGATGACTTGGAGACCCAGTACTTC
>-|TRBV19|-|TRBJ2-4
CASSMSRRRTSRIAKNIQYF
TGTGCCAGTAGTATGAGCCGCAGGCGTACCTCAAGAATAGCCAAAAACATTCAGTACTTC
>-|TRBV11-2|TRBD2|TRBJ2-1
CASSGGLAGRLAFF
TGTGCCAGCAGCGGGGGACTAGCGGGAAGGCTAGCGTTCTTC